Presented here are 27 T cell receptor beta chains from one specimen sequenced in a study of shared clonotypes between healthy human individuals (dated by TCRdb to the early 2020s). Receptor amplification or capture employed the immunoSEQ multiplex PCR assay. TCRdb's version of the immuneACCESS table is confined to in-frame rearrangements and falls short of the full clone set. An unresolved V gene accounts for under half of the shortfall where checked; the remainder is of unknown origin. The sample contains around 700,000 clones, about 90% of them found a single time. The ten biggest clones cover approximately 24% of the sample. CD8 naive samples were obtained by positive selection for CCR7 among CD45RO-negative cells, yielding a CD45RA+CCR7+ population from which TemRA cells were excluded. The sample taken for sequencing was naive CD8+ T cells sorted from blood. Reading the label with the study, this specimen's cell subset or site is: CD45RA+CCR7+. The receptors come from a man under 40 in good health.

V usage is TRBV4-1 and J usage is TRBJ1-4; maybe TRBD1 (5 bases). V was pared by 1 base and J by 0 bases, with 12 bases between. Germline assignment: CDR1 MGHRA and CDR2 YSYEKL. This CDR3 region has 17 residues. The CDR3 bases are TGCGCCAGCAGCCAAGGGGAAGGCAGGGCAACTAATGAAAAACTGTTTTTT. Encoded protein: CASSQGEGRATNEKLFF.

The chain uses TRBV28 and TRBJ2-1; 13 positions match TRBD2. This CDR3 is 15 amino acids long. Germline values: CDR1 MDHEN, CDR2 SYDVKM. V shed 7 bases, J shed 8 bases, and the junction held 8 bases outside the gene matches. The CDR3 DNA sequence: TGTGCCAGCACTACGACTAGCGGGAGGTCTTATGAGCAGTTCTTC. Amino acid sequence: CASTTTSGRSYEQFF.

The chain links TRBV29-1 to TRBJ2-1, with 7 bases lining up with TRBD2. There are 14 residues in the CDR3. The trim removed 2 bases at V and 7 bases at J, leaving 8 bases unmatched. The germline CDR1 and CDR2 sequences are SQVTM and ANQGSEA. The CDR3 is CSVESAGVKNEQFF. The CDR3 DNA reads as TGCAGCGTTGAAAGCGCGGGGGTTAAGAATGAGCAGTTCTTC.

In the case of this clone: The junction does not match germline at one end; this may be a read error. This chain uses TRBV5-8 with TRBJ2-5, with D uncertain. From germline, CDR1 is SGHTS and CDR2 YDEGEE. This CDR3 contains 8 residues. In DNA form, the CDR3 reads TGTGCCAGCAGTCCCCCCAACTTC. This encodes CASSPPNF.

V and J are TRBV25-1 and TRBJ1-4; a weak D match, TRBD1 (5 bases). This CDR3 contains 17 residues. V dropped 3 bases and J dropped 0 bases, with 14 bases sitting between them. Germline V gene sequence: CDR1 MGHDK, CDR2 SYGVNS. The CDR3 DNA reads TGTGCCAGCAGTGACTTTAGGGGCGGCCCAACTAATGAAAAACTGTTTTTT. This translates into CASSDFRGGPTNEKLFF.

The chain recombines TRBV10-1 with TRBJ2-1; 12 bases match TRBD2. J gave up 9 bases and V 6 bases, and 12 bases lay outside the gene matches. CDR3 size: 16 residues. The germline CDR1 and CDR2 sequences are WNHNN and SYGVQD (reference sequence). As DNA, the CDR3 is TGCGCCAGCAGCCCCCTTCTAGCGGGAGGGCCTGGTGAGCAGTTCTTC. Translated, it gives CASSPLLAGGPGEQFF.

In this sample, this clone turned up once. The rearrangement joins TRBV29-1 to TRBJ2-1; D is uncertain. This CDR3 spans 14 amino acids. With 6 bases removed from V and 0 bases from J, the gap between germline ends came to 12 bases. Germline loops: CDR1 SQVTM, CDR2 ANQGSEA. CDR3 DNA sequence: TGCAGCGTCAGACTGAAGAGCTCCTACAATGAGCAGTTCTTC. Amino acid sequence: CSVRLKSSYNEQFF.

Turning to this clone: Other DNA sequences in this sample translate to the same CDR3. This sequence joins TRBV27 and TRBJ2-3; D not certain. Trimming shortened V by 2 bases and J by 3 bases, and 3 bases separated the two germline ends. Germline assignment: CDR1 MNHEY and CDR2 SMNVEV (reference sequence). The CDR3 covers 12 residues. CDR3 DNA sequence: TGTGCCAGCAGTTTAGGTACAGATACGCAGTATTTT. This translates into CASSLGTDTQYF.

This clone appeared a single time. The chain uses TRBV9 and TRBJ2-1; 7 bases agree with TRBD2. CDR3 size: 16 residues. J gave up 5 bases and V 3 bases, and 11 bases lay outside the gene matches. Germline lookup yields CDR1 SGDLS and CDR2 YYNGEE. CDR3 sequence: CASSGEGGPYNNEQFF. The CDR3 DNA follows: TGTGCCAGCAGCGGGGAGGGAGGGCCGTATAACAATGAGCAGTTCTTC.

V and J are TRBV7-8 and TRBJ1-1; 12 bases line up with TRBD1. The CDR3 has 19 amino acids. The J segment lost 5 bases and the V segment lost 3 bases, leaving 16 bases of the junction unmatched. Germline assignment: CDR1 SGHVS and CDR2 FQNEAQ. CDR3 sequence reads: CASSLGTGGAEGRGTEAFF. DNA of the CDR3: TGTGCCAGCAGCTTGGGGACAGGGGGCGCGGAGGGTAGAGGAACTGAAGCTTTCTTT. Drawing the rest from reference TRBV7-8 and TRBJ1-1, the complete variable domain is GAGVSQSPRYKVAKRGQDVALRCDPISGHVSLFWYQQALGQGPEFLTYFQNEAQLDKSGLPSDRFFAERPEGSVSTLKIQRTQQEDSAVYLCASSLGTGGAEGRGTEAFFGQGTRLTVV.

This chain connects TRBV6-6 to TRBJ2-1; TRBD1 might be the D (6 bases). This CDR3 contains 13 residues. Germline values: CDR1 MNHNY, CDR2 SVGAGI (reference sequence). Between the trimmed V and J ends, which lost 5 bases and 4 bases, there was a span of 9 bases. CDR3 DNA sequence: TGTGCCAGCAGTCCTCAGGGGTACAATGAGCAGTTCTTC. This translates into CASSPQGYNEQFF.

Here the CDR3 reads CASSGVAGVDPYEQYF. CDR3 coding DNA: TGTGCCAGCAGTGGGGTAGCGGGAGTCGACCCTTACGAGCAGTACTTC. This chain connects TRBV2 to TRBJ2-7, with 9 bases aligning to TRBD2. CDR3 length: 16 amino acids. The V gene end was trimmed by 4 bases and the J gene end by 4 bases; junction bases not matched to a gene: 11. The germline V gene has CDR1 SNHLY and CDR2 FYNNEI.

The chain has TRBV7-3 and TRBJ2-1; D remains unclear. The V end was cut by 5 bases, the J end by 8 bases, with 16 bases between. Germline CDR1 and CDR2: SGHTA and FQGTGA. CDR3 length: 14 residues. This CDR3 reads CASSQTGASDEQFF. CDR3 bases: TGTGCCAGCAGCCAAACCGGAGCTTCCGATGAGCAGTTCTTC. Full variable domain (outside the CDR3, taken from reference TRBV7-3 and TRBJ2-1): GAGVSQTPSNKVTEKGKYVELRCDPISGHTALYWYRQSLGQGPEFLIYFQGTGAADDSGLPNDRFFAVRPEGSVSTLKIQRTERGDSAVYLCASSQTGASDEQFFGPGTRLTVL.

This sequence joins TRBV27 and TRBJ2-7, with 7 positions matching TRBD2. Unmatched junction bases numbered 15, after V lost 5 bases and J lost 5 bases. The CDR3 is made up of 16 amino acids. The germline V gene encodes CDR1 MNHEY and CDR2 SMNVEV (reference sequence). As DNA, the CDR3 is TGTGCCAGCAGTCTTTATCAGGCGGGAGTAGGCAACGAGCAGTACTTC. Translating gives CASSLYQAGVGNEQYF.

This clone was found once. The V call is TRBV13, the J call TRBJ2-7; 10 nucleotides line up with TRBD1. There are 18 residues in the CDR3. The V gene's germline CDR1 is PRHDT and CDR2 FYEKMQ (reference sequence). J gave up 0 bases and V 4 bases, and 12 bases lay outside the gene matches. CDR3 amino acids: CASSSDGDRGLDSYEQYF. The CDR3 DNA reads TGTGCCAGCAGCTCAGACGGAGACAGGGGGCTGGACTCCTACGAGCAGTACTTC.

The rearrangement links TRBV27 to TRBJ2-7; possibly TRBD2 for D (5 bases). The CDR3 has 12 amino acids. In germline, CDR1 is MNHEY, CDR2 SMNVEV (reference sequence). Trimming removed 6 bases from V and 7 bases from J, with 13 bases in between. The CDR3 sequence is CASRDSLREQYF. Here the CDR3 DNA reads TGTGCCAGCAGGGACTCCCTAAGGGAGCAGTACTTC.

The chain recombines TRBV7-2 with TRBJ2-7; 7 bases are shared with TRBD2. The V gene's germline CDR1 is SGHTA and CDR2 FQGNSA. V lost 2 bases, J lost 3 bases, and 7 bases stayed unmatched. The CDR3 is made up of 15 amino acids. The CDR3 sequence: CASSLWGGPHYEQYF. The CDR3 DNA follows: TGTGCCAGCAGCTTATGGGGGGGTCCGCACTACGAGCAGTACTTC.

This chain links TRBV6-6 with TRBJ2-1; D unclear. Trimming cost V 2 bases and J 8 bases, with 4 bases left between them. This CDR3 region has 11 residues. Germline-derived CDR1 and CDR2 are MNHNY and SVGAGI (reference sequence). The CDR3 is CASSYAYEQFF. The CDR3 DNA reads TGTGCCAGCAGTTACGCCTATGAGCAGTTCTTC.

The V and J genes are TRBV6-4 and TRBJ2-5, with D perhaps TRBD1 (5 bases). The V end was cut by 0 bases, the J end by 5 bases, with 7 bases between. The germline CDR1 and CDR2 sequences are MRHNA and SNTAGT. The CDR3 runs 13 residues. The chain's CDR3 is CASSDSAGETQYF. The CDR3 DNA is TGTGCCAGCAGTGACTCTGCAGGGGAGACCCAGTACTTC.

The chain joins TRBV7-9 to TRBJ2-7; D is perhaps TRBD2 (7 bases). The CDR3 spans 12 residues. Trimming took off 5 bases at V and 11 bases at J, with 16 bases between the two ends. Looked up from germline, CDR1 is SEHNR and CDR2 is FQNEAQ (reference sequence). The CDR3: CASSQGGGDEYF. In DNA, the CDR3 is TGTGCCAGCAGCCAAGGAGGGGGGGACGAGTACTTC.

On this clone: Different DNA sequences within this sample yield the same CDR3. The chain has TRBV11-2 and TRBJ2-3; D not certain. The CDR3 has 13 residues. Germline CDR1 and CDR2: SGHAT and FQNNGV. The V end lost 5 bases, the J end lost 0 bases, and 6 bases lay between the germline ends. CDR3 coding DNA: TGTGCCAGCAGCCCCTGGAGCACAGATACGCAGTATTTT. Its translation: CASSPWSTDTQYF.

To note about this clone: Its ends do not fully match the called genes, so a read error is possible. This rearrangement joins TRBV6-6 to TRBJ2-1; 8 bases map to TRBD2. The CDR3 spans 13 residues. Germline V gene data show CDR1 as MNHNY and CDR2 as SVGAGI (reference sequence). CDR3 loop: CAISSGNLDEQFF. The CDR3 region has the DNA TGTGCCATCAGTAGCGGGAACTTGGATGAGCAGTTCTTC.

The chain joins TRBV19 to TRBJ2-7, with no clear D. Germline V gene lookup returns CDR1 LNHDA and CDR2 SQIVND (reference sequence). This CDR3 comprises 12 residues. Trimming cost V 4 bases and J 3 bases, with 7 bases left between them. For the CDR3, the DNA is TGTGCCAGTAGTAATGGAAACTACGAGCAGTACTTC. Its translation: CASSNGNYEQYF.

This clone was seen only once. The same CDR3 is also encoded by other DNA sequences in this sample. CDR3 amino acids: CAISVGSSYEQYF. For the CDR3, the DNA is TGTGCCATCAGTGTGGGTAGTTCCTACGAGCAGTACTTC. The rearrangement uses TRBV10-3 and TRBJ2-7, with D unresolved. The germline V gene has CDR1 ENHRY and CDR2 SYGVKD. The CDR3 runs to 13 residues. V was cut by 4 bases and J by 1 base, with 8 bases left in between.

This clone has a handful of counts. The gene calls are TRBV28 and TRBJ2-5; 12 nucleotides align to TRBD1. V lost 4 bases, J lost 5 bases, and 8 bases stayed unmatched. Germline values: CDR1 MDHEN, CDR2 SYDVKM. The CDR3 runs to 16 residues. The CDR3 nucleotides are TGTGCCAGCAGTTCCCGGGACAGGGGGCTCCTGGAGACCCAGTACTTC. Residues: CASSSRDRGLLETQYF.

This chain links TRBV29-1 with TRBJ2-1, with D unresolved. There are 12 residues in the CDR3. Per germline, CDR1 SQVTM and CDR2 ANQGSEA. Trimming removed 4 bases from V and 3 bases from J, with 7 bases in between. CDR3 DNA sequence: TGCAGCGTTGTCAGCGTCTACAATGAGCAGTTCTTC. Encoded protein: CSVVSVYNEQFF.

This sequence joins TRBV7-9 and TRBJ1-5; no clear D. The germline CDR1 and CDR2 sequences are SEHNR and FQNEAQ (reference sequence). V was cut by 5 bases and J by 0 bases, with 5 bases left in between. This CDR3 is built from 13 residues. This chain's CDR3 is CASSPYSNQPQHF. DNA for the CDR3: TGTGCCAGCAGCCCCTATAGCAATCAGCCCCAGCATTTT.